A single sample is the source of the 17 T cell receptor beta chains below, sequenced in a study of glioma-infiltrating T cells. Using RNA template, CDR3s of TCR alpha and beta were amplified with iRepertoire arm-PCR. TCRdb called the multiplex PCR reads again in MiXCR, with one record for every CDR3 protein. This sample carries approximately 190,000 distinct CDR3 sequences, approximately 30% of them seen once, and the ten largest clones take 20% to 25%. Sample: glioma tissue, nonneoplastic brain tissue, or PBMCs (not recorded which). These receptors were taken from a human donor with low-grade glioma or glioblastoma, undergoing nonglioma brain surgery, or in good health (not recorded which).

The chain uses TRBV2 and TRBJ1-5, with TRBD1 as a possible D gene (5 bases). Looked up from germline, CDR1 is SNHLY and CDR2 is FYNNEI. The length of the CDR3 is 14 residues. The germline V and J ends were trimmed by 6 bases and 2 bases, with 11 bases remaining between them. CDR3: CASRGRDGNQPQHF. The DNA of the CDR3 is TGTGCCAGCAGGGGCAGGGATGGCAATCAGCCCCAGCATTTT. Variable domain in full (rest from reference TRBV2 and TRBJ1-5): EPEVTQTPSHQVTQMGQEVILRCVPISNHLYFYWYRQILGQKVEFLVSFYNNEISEKSEIFDDQFSVERPDGSNFTLKIRSTKLEDSAMYFCASRGRDGNQPQHFGDGTRLSIL.

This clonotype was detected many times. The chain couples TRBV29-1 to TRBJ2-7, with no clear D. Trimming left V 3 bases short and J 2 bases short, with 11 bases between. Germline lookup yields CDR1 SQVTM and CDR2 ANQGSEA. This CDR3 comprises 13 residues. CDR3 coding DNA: TGCAGCGTTGATGGAGAGAGCGCCTACGAGCAGTACTTC. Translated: CSVDGESAYEQYF.

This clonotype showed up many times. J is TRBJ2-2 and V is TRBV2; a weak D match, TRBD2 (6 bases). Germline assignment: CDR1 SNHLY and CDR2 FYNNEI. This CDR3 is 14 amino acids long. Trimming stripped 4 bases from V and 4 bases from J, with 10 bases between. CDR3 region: CASSGRAVTGELFF. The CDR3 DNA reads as TGTGCCAGCAGTGGGAGGGCCGTCACCGGGGAGCTGTTTTTT.

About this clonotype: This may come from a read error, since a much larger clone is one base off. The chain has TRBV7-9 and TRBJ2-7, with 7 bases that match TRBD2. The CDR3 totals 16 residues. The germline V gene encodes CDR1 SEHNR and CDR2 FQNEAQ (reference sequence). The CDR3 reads CASSFPSGRPSYKQYF. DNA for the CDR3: TGTGCCAGCAGCTTCCCCTCCGGGAGGCCCTCCTACAAGCAGTACTTC. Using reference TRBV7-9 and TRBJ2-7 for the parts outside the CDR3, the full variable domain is DTGVSQNPRHKITKRGQNVTFRCDPISEHNRLYWYRQTLGQGPEFLTYFQNEAQLEKSRLLSDRFSAERPKGSFSTLEIQRTEQGDSAMYLCASSFPSGRPSYKQYFGPGTRLTVT.

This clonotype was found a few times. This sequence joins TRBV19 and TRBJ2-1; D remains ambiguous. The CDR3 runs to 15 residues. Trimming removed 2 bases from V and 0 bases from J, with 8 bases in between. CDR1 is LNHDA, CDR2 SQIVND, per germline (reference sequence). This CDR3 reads CASSITASSYNEQFF. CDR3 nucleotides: TGTGCCAGTAGTATAACAGCTAGCTCCTACAATGAGCAGTTCTTC.

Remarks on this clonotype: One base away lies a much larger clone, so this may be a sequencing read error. CDR3 amino acids: CASNAGRAGDTQYF. DNA of the CDR3: TGTGCCAGCAACGCGGGGAGGGCGGGAGATACGCAGTATTTT. This rearrangement joins TRBV7-9 to TRBJ2-3, with 7 bases lining up with TRBD2. The trim removed 7 bases at V and 5 bases at J, leaving 9 bases unmatched. From germline, CDR1 is SEHNR and CDR2 FQNEAQ (reference sequence). The CDR3 extends over 14 amino acids.

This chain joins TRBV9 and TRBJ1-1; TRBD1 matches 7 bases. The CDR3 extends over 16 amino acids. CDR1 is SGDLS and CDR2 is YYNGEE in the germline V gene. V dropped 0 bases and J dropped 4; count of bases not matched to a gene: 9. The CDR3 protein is CASSVGPDREPTEAFF. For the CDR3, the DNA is TGTGCCAGCAGCGTAGGACCAGACAGGGAGCCCACTGAAGCTTTCTTT.

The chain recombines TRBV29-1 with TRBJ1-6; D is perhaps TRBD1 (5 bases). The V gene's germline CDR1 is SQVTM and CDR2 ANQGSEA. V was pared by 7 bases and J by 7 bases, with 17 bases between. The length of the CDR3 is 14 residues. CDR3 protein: CSARKGEANSPLHF. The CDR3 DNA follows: TGCAGCGCCCGAAAAGGGGAGGCCAATTCACCCCTCCACTTT.

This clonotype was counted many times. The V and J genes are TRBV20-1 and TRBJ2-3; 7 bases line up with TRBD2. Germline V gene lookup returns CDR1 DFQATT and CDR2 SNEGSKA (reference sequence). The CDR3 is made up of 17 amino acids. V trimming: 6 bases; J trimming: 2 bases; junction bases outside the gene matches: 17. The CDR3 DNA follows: TGCAGTGCCGTGGAGATAACGGGAGGACTTCCCACAGATACGCAGTATTTT. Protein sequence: CSAVEITGGLPTDTQYF.

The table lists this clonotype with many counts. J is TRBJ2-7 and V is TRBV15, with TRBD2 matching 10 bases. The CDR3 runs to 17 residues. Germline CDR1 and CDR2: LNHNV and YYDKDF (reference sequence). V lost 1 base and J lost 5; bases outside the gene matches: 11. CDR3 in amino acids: CATSRVLSAGGPHEQYF. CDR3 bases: TGTGCCACCAGCAGAGTGCTCTCAGCGGGAGGGCCCCACGAGCAGTACTTC.

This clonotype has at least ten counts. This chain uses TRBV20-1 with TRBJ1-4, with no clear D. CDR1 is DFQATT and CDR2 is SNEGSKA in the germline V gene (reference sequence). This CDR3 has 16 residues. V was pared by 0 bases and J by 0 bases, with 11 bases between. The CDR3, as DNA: TGCAGTGCTAGAGATCCCAAGTCCGCAACTAATGAAAAACTGTTTTTT. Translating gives CSARDPKSATNEKLFF.

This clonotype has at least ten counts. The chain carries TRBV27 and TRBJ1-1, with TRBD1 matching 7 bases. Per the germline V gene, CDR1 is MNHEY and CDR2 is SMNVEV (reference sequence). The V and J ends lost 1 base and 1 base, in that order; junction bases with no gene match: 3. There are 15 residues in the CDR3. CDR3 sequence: CASSLWKGANTEAFF. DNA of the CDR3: TGTGCCAGCAGTTTATGGAAGGGGGCGAACACTGAAGCTTTCTTT.

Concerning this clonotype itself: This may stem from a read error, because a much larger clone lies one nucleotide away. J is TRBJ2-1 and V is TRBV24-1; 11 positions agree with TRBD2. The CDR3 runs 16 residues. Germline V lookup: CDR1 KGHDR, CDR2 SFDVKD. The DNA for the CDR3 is TGTGCCATCAGTGATTCGGGGACTAGCGGATACAATGAGCAGTTCTTC. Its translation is CAISDSGTSGYNEQFF.

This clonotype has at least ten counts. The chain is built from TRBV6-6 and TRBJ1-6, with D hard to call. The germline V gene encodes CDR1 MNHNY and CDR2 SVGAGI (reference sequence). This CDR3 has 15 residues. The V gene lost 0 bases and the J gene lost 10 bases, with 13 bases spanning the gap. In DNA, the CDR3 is TGTGCCAGCAGTTACTCAACCGGGTTGGGATCACCCCTCCACTTT. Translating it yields CASSYSTGLGSPLHF.

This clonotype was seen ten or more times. This CDR3 is CSANPGVDNSPLHF. In DNA, the CDR3 is TGCAGTGCTAACCCAGGGGTTGATAATTCACCCCTCCACTTT. The J gene is TRBJ1-6, the V gene TRBV20-1; D possibly corresponds to TRBD1 (6 bases). The CDR3 spans 14 residues. The ends were cut back, 4 bases at V and 5 bases at J, with 12 bases in the middle. Germline-derived CDR1 and CDR2 are DFQATT and SNEGSKA (reference sequence).

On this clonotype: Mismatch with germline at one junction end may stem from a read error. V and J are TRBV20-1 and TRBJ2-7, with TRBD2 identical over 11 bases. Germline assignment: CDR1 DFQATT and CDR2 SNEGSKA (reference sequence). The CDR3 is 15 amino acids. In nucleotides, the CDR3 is TGCAGTGCTAGAGGGAGGACTAGCGGGCTCTACAAGCAGTACTTC. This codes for CSARGRTSGLYKQYF.

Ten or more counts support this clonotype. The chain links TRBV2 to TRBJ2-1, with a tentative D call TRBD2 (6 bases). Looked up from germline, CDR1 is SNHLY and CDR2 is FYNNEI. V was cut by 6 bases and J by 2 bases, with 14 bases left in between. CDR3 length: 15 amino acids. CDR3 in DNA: TGTGCCAGCAGACAGAGCGGGTCTACCTACAATGAGCAGTTCTTC. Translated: CASRQSGSTYNEQFF.